The entry that follows covers one T cell receptor (beta chain) sequence. Profiled with immunoSEQ multiplex PCR; TCRdb holds only in-frame clones, not every one. The table has about 44,000 clones, 80% to 95% seen once. The data originate from a study of T cell changes during pregnancy in multiple sclerosis. There are 11 residues in the CDR3. Germline CDR1 is MNHEY and CDR2 is SVGAGI. Trimming removed 6 bases at V and 1 base at J, with 1 base between. The sample comprised peripheral blood. This TCR came from a female donor with multiple sclerosis, enrolled in a pregnancy study. The chain uses TRBV6-5 and TRBJ1-5, with D hard to call. The DNA of the CDR3 is TGTGCCAGCAGGAGCAATCAGCCCCAGCATTTT. Amino acid sequence: CASRSNQPQHF.